This T cell receptor (beta chain) was profiled in a study of blood T cell repertoires in COVID-19. The table came from immunoSEQ multiplex PCR; TCRdb's copy has only in-frame clones and leaves some out. The sample lists about 480,000 clones; less than 90% were seen once. Germline lookup yields CDR1 SNHLY and CDR2 FYNNEI. The CDR3 covers 14 residues. V lost 0 bases and J 3 bases, leaving 9 bases between the germline ends. The sequencing input was PBMCs or T cells enriched from blood (not recorded which). The TCR comes from a woman in her fifties or sixties who had recovered from COVID-19. The V call is TRBV2, the J call TRBJ2-7; a possible D gene is TRBD1 (5 bases). CDR3 region: CASSEADRLYEQYF. In DNA, the CDR3 is TGTGCCAGCAGTGAAGCTGACAGACTCTACGAGCAGTACTTC.